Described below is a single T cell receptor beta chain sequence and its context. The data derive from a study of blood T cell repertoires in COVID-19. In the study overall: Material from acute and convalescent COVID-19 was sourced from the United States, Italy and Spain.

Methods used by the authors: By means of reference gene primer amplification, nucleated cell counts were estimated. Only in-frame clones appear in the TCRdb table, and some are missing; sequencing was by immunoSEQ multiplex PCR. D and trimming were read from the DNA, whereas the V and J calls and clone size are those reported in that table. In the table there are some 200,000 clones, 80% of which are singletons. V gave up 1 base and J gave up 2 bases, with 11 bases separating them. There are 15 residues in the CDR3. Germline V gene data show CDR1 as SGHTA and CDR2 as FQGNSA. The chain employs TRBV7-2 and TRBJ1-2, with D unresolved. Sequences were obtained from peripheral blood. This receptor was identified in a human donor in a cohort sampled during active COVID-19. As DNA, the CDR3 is TGTGCCAGCAGCTTAGTTCCAGGTGCCAACTATGGCTACACCTTC. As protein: CASSLVPGANYGYTF. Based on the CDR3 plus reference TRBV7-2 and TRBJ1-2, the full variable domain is GAGVSQSPSNKVTEKGKDVELRCDPISGHTALYWYRQSLGQGLEFLIYFQGNSAPDKSGLPSDRFSAERTGGSVSTLTIQRTQQEDSAVYLCASSLVPGANYGYTFGSGTRLTVV.